Sequencing of this T cell receptor (beta chain) was carried out in a study of shared clonotypes between healthy human individuals. Study findings and constraints: Naive CD4 clonotypes were shared across a handful of donors at about 5.3%. Few donors restricted represented genetic and exposure-history diversity. Relative to memory subsets, naive subsets generally showed larger estimated richness.

Data came from immunoSEQ multiplex PCR; TCRdb stores just in-frame clones and leaves some out. Of roughly 1,500,000 clones listed, about 98% are singletons. The V end was cut by 4 bases, the J end by 0 bases, with 8 bases between. CDR3 length: 14 amino acids. From germline, CDR1 is SNHLY and CDR2 FYNNEI. Investigators divided CD4+ cells into CD45RA+ naive and CD45RA-negative memory subsets. Comments on this clone: The antigen is unknown. At the DNA level, this CDR3 is encoded by other sequences in the same sample as well.

The sample consisted of naive CD4+ T cells sorted from blood. The subset is: CD45RA+ positively selected. The clonotype originates from a man younger than 45 in good health. This chain connects TRBV2 to TRBJ2-3; D is possibly TRBD2 (5 bases). This CDR3 is CASSGGLSTDTQYF. The DNA for the CDR3 is TGTGCCAGCAGTGGTGGACTGAGCACAGATACGCAGTATTTT.